This T cell receptor beta chain was observed in a study of OX40 agonist ivuxolimab in advanced cancers. Study context: A male proportion of over 75% was recorded, with mean age approximately 64 years and range about 20 to 90. Eligibility admitted prior anti-PD-1, anti-PD-L1 or anti-CTLA-4 therapy; 30% to 40% had some.

TCRdb's table, derived via immunoSEQ multiplex PCR, lists solely in-frame clones and lacks some. In the table there are just under 85,000 clones, roughly 80% of which are singletons. Germline CDR1 reads SGHAT; CDR2 reads FQNNGV. V lost 5 bases and J lost 2, with 9 bases in between. The CDR3 is 13 amino acids. The chain combines TRBV11-2 with TRBJ2-5; maybe TRBD2 (6 bases). The sequence came from an adult with an advanced solid tumor such as melanoma, head and neck, liver or kidney cancer. This sample comprised CD4+ or CD8+ T cells sorted from blood, obtained in a trial of the OX40 agonist ivuxolimab. CDR3 nucleotide sequence: TGTGCCAGCAGCAACGGACTACAAGAGACCCAGTACTTC. It translates to CASSNGLQETQYF. The full variable domain, rest sourced from reference TRBV11-2 and TRBJ2-5, is EAGVAQSPRYKIIEKRQSVAFWCNPISGHATLYWYQQILGQGPKLLIQFQNNGVVDDSQLPKDRFSAERLKGVDSTLKIQPAKLEDSAVYLCASSNGLQETQYFGPGTRLLVL.